This record covers a single T cell receptor (beta chain). No antigen is known for it. Vbeta (60) and Jbeta (13) primers were used in the PCR. Using immunoSEQ multiplex PCR, the repertoire was profiled, and TCRdb retains in-frame clones only, with some absent. This sample has 130,000 to 150,000 clones, with roughly 80% found just once. The data were taken from a study of cytomegalovirus exposure and HLA in healthy donors. Study-wide results and limits: In presence/absence analyses, roughly uniform sequencing depth across donors was assumed. Cytomegalovirus association was listed for 150 or so TCR beta chains.

V shed 4 bases and J 0 bases; nucleotides not matched to a gene: 9. CDR1 and CDR2 (germline): SGHRS, YFSETQ. There are 18 residues in the CDR3. This receptor was identified in a woman between 35 and 50 years old in good health and CMV-seropositive. V is TRBV5-1 and J is TRBJ2-3; 12 bases map to TRBD2. Sequencing was performed on PBMCs. This chain's CDR3 is CASSRSSGGGASTDTQYF. The CDR3 bases are TGCGCCAGCAGCCGGTCTAGCGGGGGGGGAGCTAGCACAGATACGCAGTATTTT.